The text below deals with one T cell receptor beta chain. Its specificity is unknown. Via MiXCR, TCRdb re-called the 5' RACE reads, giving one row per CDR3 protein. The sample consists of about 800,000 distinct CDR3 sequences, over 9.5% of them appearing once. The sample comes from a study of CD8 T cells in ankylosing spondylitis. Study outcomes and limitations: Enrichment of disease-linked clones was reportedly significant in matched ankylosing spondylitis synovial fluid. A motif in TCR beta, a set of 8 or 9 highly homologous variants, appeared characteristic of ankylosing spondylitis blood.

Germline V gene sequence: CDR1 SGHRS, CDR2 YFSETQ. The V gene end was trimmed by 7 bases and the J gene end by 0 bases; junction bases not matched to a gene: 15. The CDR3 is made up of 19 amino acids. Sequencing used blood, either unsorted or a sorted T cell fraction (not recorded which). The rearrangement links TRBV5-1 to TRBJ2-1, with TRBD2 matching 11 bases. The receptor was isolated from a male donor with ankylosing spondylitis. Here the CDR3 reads CASFSSTSGATGSYNEQFF. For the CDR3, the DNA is TGCGCCAGCTTTTCGTCGACTAGCGGGGCTACCGGCTCCTACAATGAGCAGTTCTTC. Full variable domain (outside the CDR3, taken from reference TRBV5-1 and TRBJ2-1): KAGVTQTPRYLIKTRGQQVTLSCSPISGHRSVSWYQQTPGQGLQFLFEYFSETQRNKGNFPGRFSGRQFSNSRSEMNVSTLELGDSALYLCASFSSTSGATGSYNEQFFGPGTRLTVL.